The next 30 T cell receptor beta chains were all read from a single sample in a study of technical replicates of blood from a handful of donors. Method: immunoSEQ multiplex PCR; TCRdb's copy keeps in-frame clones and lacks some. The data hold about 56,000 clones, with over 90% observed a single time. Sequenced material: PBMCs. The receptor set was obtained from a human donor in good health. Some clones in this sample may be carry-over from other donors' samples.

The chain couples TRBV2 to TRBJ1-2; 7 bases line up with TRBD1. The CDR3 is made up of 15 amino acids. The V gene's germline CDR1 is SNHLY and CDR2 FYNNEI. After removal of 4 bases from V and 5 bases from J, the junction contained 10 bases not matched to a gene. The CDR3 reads CASSVEGGRSYGYTF. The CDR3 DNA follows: TGTGCCAGCAGTGTAGAAGGGGGCAGATCGTATGGCTACACCTTC.

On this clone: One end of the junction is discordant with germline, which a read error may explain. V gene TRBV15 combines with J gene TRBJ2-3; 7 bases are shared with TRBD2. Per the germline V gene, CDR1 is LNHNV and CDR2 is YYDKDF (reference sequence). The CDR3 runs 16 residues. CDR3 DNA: TGTGCCACCAGCAGTTGGCTAGCGGATAGCACAGATATGCAGTATTTT. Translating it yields CATSSWLADSTDMQYF.

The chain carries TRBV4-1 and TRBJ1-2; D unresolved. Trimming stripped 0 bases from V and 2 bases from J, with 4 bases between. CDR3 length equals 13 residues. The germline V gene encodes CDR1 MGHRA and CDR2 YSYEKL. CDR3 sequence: CASSQDQNYGYTF. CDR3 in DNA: TGCGCCAGCAGCCAAGATCAAAACTATGGCTACACCTTC.

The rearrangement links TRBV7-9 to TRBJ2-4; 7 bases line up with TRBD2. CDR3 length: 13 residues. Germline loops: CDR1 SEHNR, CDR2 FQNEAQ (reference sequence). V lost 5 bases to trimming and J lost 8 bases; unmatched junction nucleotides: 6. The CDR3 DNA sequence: TGTGCCAGCAGCCGCGGGGAGGGACACATTCAGTACTTC. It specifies CASSRGEGHIQYF.

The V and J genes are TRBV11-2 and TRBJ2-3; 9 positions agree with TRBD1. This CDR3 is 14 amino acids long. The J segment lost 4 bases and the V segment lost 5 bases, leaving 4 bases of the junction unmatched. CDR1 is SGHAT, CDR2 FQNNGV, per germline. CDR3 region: CASSAGQGADTQYF. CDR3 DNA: TGTGCCAGCAGCGCGGGACAGGGTGCAGATACGCAGTATTTT.

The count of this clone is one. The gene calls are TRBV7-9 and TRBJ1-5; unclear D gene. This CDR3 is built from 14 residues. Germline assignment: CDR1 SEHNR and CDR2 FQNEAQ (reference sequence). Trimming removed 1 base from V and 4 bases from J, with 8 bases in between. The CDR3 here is CASSLGTGNQPQHF. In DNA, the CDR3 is TGTGCCAGCAGCTTAGGGACGGGGAATCAGCCCCAGCATTTT.

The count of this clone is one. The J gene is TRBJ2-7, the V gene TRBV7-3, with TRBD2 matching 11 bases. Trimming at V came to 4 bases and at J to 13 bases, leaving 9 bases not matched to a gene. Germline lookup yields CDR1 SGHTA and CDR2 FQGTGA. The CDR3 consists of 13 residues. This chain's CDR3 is CASSSGTSGVFYF. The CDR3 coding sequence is TGTGCCAGCAGCTCAGGGACTAGCGGTGTTTTTTACTTC. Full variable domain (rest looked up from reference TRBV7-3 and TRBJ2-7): GAGVSQTPSNKVTEKGKYVELRCDPISGHTALYWYRQSLGQGPEFLIYFQGTGAADDSGLPNDRFFAVRPEGSVSTLKIQRTERGDSAVYLCASSSGTSGVFYFGPGTRLTVT.

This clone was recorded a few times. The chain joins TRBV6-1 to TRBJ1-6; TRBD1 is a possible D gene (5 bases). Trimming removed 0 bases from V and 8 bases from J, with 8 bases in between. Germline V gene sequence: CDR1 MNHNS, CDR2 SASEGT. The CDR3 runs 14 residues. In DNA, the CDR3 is TGTGCCAGCAGTGAAGCCCCAGGGTATTCACCCCTCCACTTT. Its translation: CASSEAPGYSPLHF.

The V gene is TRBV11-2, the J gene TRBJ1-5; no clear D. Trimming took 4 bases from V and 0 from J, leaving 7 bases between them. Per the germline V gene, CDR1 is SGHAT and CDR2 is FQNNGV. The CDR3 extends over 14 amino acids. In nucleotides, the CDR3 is TGTGCCAGCAGCTCCGGGTATAGCAATCAGCCCCAGCATTTT. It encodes CASSSGYSNQPQHF.

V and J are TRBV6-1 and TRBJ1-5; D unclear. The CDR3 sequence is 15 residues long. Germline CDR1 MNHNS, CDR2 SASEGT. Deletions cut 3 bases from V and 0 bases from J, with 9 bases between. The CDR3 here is CASSERVYSNQPQHF. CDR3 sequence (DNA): TGTGCCAGCAGTGAGCGGGTTTATAGCAATCAGCCCCAGCATTTT.

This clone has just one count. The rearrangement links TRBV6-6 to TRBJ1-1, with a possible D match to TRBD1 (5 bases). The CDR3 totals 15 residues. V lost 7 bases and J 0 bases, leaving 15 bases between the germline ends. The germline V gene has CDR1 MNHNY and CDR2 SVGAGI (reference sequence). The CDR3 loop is CASTYVRQMNTEAFF. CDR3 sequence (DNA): TGTGCCAGCACCTACGTCCGACAGATGAACACTGAAGCTTTCTTT.

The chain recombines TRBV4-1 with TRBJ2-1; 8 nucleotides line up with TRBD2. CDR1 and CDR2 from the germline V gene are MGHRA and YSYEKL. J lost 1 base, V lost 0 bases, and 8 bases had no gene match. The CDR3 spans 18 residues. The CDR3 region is CASSQDDGRGGSYNEQFF. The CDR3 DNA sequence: TGCGCCAGCAGCCAAGACGACGGGAGGGGAGGATCCTACAATGAGCAGTTCTTC.

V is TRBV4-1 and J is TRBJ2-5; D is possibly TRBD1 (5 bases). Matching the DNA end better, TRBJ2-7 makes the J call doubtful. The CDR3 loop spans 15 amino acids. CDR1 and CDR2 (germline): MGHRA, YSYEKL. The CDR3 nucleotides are TGCGCCAGCAGCCAAAATTACAGGCCCCACCACGAGCAGTACTTC. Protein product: CASSQNYRPHHEQYF.

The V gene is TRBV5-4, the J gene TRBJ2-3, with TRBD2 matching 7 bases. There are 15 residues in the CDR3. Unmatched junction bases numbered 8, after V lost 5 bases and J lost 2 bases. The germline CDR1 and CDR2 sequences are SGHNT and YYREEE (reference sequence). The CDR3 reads CASSTTSRNTDTQYF. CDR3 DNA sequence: TGTGCCAGCAGTACGACTAGCCGAAACACAGATACGCAGTATTTT.

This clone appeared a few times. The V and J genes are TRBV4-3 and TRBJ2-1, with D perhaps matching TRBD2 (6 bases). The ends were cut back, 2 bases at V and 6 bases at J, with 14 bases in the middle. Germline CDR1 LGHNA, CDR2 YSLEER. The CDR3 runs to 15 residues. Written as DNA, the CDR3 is TGCGCCAGCAGCCAATTCAGTCACGGGGGCAATGAGCAGTTCTTC. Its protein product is CASSQFSHGGNEQFF.

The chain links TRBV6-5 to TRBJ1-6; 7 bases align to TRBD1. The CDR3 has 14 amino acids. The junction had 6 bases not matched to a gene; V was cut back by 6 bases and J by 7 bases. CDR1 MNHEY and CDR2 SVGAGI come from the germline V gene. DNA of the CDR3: TGTGCCAGCAGCCGACAGGGTTACAATTCACCCCTCCACTTT. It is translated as CASSRQGYNSPLHF.

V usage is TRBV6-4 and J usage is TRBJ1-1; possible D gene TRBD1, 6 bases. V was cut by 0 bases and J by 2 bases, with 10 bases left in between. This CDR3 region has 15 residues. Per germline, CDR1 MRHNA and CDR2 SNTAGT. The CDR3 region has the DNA TGTGCCAGCAGTGACTCACCGGACAGAAACACTGAAGCTTTCTTT. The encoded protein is CASSDSPDRNTEAFF.

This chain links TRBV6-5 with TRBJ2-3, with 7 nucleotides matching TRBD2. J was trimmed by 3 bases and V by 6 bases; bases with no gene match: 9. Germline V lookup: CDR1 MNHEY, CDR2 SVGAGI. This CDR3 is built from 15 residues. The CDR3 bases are TGTGCCAGCAGCTACAGGCTAGCGGATACAGATACGCAGTATTTT. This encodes CASSYRLADTDTQYF.

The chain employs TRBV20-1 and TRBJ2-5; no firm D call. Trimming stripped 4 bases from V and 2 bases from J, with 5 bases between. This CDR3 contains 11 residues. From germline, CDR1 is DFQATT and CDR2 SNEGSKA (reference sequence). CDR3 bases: TGCAGTGCTACCGTTCAAGAGACCCAGTACTTC. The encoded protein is CSATVQETQYF.

CDR3 loop: CASSLEGTGGQPQHF. The CDR3 DNA follows: TGTGCCAGCAGCTTAGAGGGCACCGGGGGGCAGCCCCAGCATTTT. The chain has TRBV11-2 and TRBJ1-5; a possible D gene is TRBD1 (5 bases). The V and J ends lost 0 bases and 7 bases respectively, with 13 bases between them. The germline V gene has CDR1 SGHAT and CDR2 FQNNGV. The CDR3 contains 15 residues.

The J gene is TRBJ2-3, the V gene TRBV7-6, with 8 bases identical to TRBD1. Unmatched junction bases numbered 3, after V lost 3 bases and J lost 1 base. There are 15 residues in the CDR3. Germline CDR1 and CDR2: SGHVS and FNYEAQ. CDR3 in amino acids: CASSFGQGGTDTQYF. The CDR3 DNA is TGTGCCAGCAGCTTCGGACAGGGTGGCACAGATACGCAGTATTTT.

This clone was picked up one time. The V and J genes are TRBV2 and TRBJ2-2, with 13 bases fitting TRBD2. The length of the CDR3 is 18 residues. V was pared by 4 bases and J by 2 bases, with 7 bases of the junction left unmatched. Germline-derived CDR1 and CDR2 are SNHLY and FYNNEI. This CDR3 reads CASSVKTSGRENTGELFF. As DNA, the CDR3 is TGTGCCAGCAGTGTTAAAACTAGCGGGAGGGAAAACACCGGGGAGCTGTTTTTT.

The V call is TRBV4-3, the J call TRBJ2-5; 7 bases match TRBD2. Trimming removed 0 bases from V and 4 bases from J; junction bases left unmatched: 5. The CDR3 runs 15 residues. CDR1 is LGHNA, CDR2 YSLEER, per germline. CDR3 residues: CASSQDQGGRETQYF. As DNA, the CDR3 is TGCGCCAGCAGCCAAGATCAGGGCGGGAGAGAGACCCAGTACTTC.

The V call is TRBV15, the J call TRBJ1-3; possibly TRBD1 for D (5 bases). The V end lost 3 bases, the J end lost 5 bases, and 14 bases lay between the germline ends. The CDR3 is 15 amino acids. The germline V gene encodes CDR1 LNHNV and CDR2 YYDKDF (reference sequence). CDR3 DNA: TGTGCCACCAGCAGTGGGGGGTCAGGAAGAAACACCATATATTTT. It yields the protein CATSSGGSGRNTIYF.

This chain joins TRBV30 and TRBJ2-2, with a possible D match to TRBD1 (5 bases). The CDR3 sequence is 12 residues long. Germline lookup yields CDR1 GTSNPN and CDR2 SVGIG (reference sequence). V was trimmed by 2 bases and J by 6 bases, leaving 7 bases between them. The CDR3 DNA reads TGTGCCTGGAGTAACAGGCCCGGGGAGCTGTTTTTT. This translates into CAWSNRPGELFF. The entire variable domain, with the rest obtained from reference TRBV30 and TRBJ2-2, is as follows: SQTIHQWPATLVQPVGSPLSLECTVEGTSNPNLYWYRQAAGRGLQLLFYSVGIGQISSEVPQNLSASRPQDRQFILSSKKLLLSDSGFYLCAWSNRPGELFFGEGSRLTVL.

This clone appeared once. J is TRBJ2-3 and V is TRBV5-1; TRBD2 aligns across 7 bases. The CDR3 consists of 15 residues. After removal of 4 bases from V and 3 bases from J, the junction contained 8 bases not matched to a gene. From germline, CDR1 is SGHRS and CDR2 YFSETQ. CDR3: CASSIREGRTDTQYF. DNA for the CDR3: TGCGCCAGCAGCATAAGGGAGGGCCGAACAGATACGCAGTATTTT.

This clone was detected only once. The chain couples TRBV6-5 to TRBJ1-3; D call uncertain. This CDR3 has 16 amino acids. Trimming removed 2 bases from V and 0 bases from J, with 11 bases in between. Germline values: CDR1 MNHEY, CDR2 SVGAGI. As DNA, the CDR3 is TGTGCCAGCAGTTACGGTAGCCGGGGCTCTGGAAACACCATATATTTT. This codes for CASSYGSRGSGNTIYF.

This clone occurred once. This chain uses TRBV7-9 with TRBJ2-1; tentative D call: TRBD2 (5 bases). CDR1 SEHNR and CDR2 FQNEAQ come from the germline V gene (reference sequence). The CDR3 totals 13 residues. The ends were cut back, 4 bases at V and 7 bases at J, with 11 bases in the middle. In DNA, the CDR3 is TGTGCCAGCAGCTCTCTAGCCAAAAATGAGCAGTTCTTC. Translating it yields CASSSLAKNEQFF.

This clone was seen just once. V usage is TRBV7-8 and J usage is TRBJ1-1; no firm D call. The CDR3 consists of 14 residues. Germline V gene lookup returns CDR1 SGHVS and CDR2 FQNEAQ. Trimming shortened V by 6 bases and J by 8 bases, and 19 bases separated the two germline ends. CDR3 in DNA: TGTGCCAGCAGGCTCCGGGGTAGCCTCTCGGAAGCTTTCTTT. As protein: CASRLRGSLSEAFF. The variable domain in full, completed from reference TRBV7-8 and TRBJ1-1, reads GAGVSQSPRYKVAKRGQDVALRCDPISGHVSLFWYQQALGQGPEFLTYFQNEAQLDKSGLPSDRFFAERPEGSVSTLKIQRTQQEDSAVYLCASRLRGSLSEAFFGQGTRLTVV.

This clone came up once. CDR3 nucleotides: TGTGCCATCAGTGAGTCCAGGTCGGGGAGCACTGAAGCTTTCTTT. It is translated as CAISESRSGSTEAFF. The chain is built from TRBV10-3 and TRBJ1-1, with D unresolved. Per the germline V gene, CDR1 is ENHRY and CDR2 is SYGVKD. Trimming stripped 0 bases from V and 4 bases from J, with 12 bases between. This CDR3 is 15 amino acids long.